This T cell receptor beta chain is from a study of blood T cell repertoires in COVID-19. Seattle's cohort entered during active infection and was followed longitudinally. As handled by the study authors: Reference gene primer amplification gave nucleated cell count estimates. The assay was immunoSEQ multiplex PCR, and TCRdb's table has in-frame clones only and misses some. D and trimming were read from the DNA, whereas the V and J calls and clone size are those reported in that table. The sample carries under 50,000 clones, just over 90% recorded once. The V and J ends lost 9 bases and 3 bases, in that order; junction bases with no gene match: 1. Germline lookup yields CDR1 LNHDA and CDR2 SQIVND (reference sequence). This CDR3 comprises 13 residues.

The specimen was peripheral blood. The TCR sequence derives from a man aged 55 to 70 with COVID-19, enrolled during active disease. The chain couples TRBV19 to TRBJ2-1; 11 nucleotides align to TRBD2. The CDR3 region has the DNA TGTGCCAGCGGGACTAGCGGCTACAATGAGCAGTTCTTC. Protein product: CASGTSGYNEQFF. The variable domain in full, completed from reference TRBV19 and TRBJ2-1, reads DGGITQSPKYLFRKEGQNVTLSCEQNLNHDAMYWYRQDPGQGLRLIYYSQIVNDFQKGDIAEGYSVSREKKESFPLTVTSAQKNPTAFYLCASGTSGYNEQFFGPGTRLTVL.